One sample yielded the 6 T cell receptor beta chains listed below, sequenced in a study of cytomegalovirus exposure and HLA in healthy donors (dated by TCRdb to about 2017). The method was the immunoSEQ multiplex PCR assay. For the multiplex PCR, a mixture combining 60 forward primers for TCR Vbeta segments and 13 reverse primers for TCR Jbeta segments was used. TCRdb limited this immuneACCESS table to in-frame rearrangements with V and J called. A share of clones is missing; checked studies link under half to unresolved V genes, and the rest is unexplained. Here the sample has 120,000 to 150,000 clones; around 65% occur a single time. Of the sample, roughly 1.9% falls within the top ten clones. Sequencing was done on a sample of PBMCs. The receptors come from a male donor in good health and CMV-seronegative.

The J gene is TRBJ1-1, the V gene TRBV9; D unclear. V shed 3 bases and J shed 1 base, with 13 bases lying between them. There are 15 residues in the CDR3. CDR1 and CDR2 from the germline V gene are SGDLS and YYNGEE. The CDR3 DNA sequence: TGTGCCAGCAGCGCACACCAAGAGGGGAACACTGAAGCTTTCTTT. It is translated as CASSAHQEGNTEAFF.

The rearrangement links TRBV10-3 to TRBJ2-7, with D perhaps matching TRBD1 (5 bases). Germline CDR1 and CDR2: ENHRY and SYGVKD. The CDR3 length is 13 residues. Trimming pared 0 bases from V and 5 bases from J, leaving 8 bases between. The CDR3 sequence: CAISESTGHEQYF. In DNA form, the CDR3 reads TGTGCCATCAGTGAGTCTACAGGTCACGAGCAGTACTTC.

This chain's CDR3 is CASSFGTGESNQPQHF. Written as DNA, the CDR3 is TGTGCCAGCAGCTTCGGCACAGGGGAGAGCAATCAGCCCCAGCATTTT. The chain employs TRBV5-6 and TRBJ1-5, with 7 bases lining up with TRBD1. The trim removed 2 bases at V and 1 base at J, leaving 6 bases unmatched. Germline values: CDR1 SGHDT, CDR2 YYEEEE. This CDR3 has 16 residues.

This chain links TRBV6-6 with TRBJ1-1, with 9 bases matching TRBD1. The CDR3 is made up of 14 amino acids. The germline gives CDR1 MNHNY, CDR2 SVGAGI (reference sequence). Trimming took 7 bases from V and 4 from J; bases not matched to a gene: 7. The CDR3 sequence: CASTDWTGVTEAFF. In DNA, the CDR3 is TGTGCCAGCACCGACTGGACAGGGGTCACTGAAGCTTTCTTT.

The chain's CDR3 is CASSLPGLAGTGELFF. In DNA, the CDR3 is TGTGCCAGCAGCTTACCGGGACTAGCGGGGACCGGGGAGCTGTTTTTT. The rearrangement joins TRBV7-8 to TRBJ2-2, with 13 bases matching TRBD2. V lost 2 bases, J lost 5 bases, and 2 bases stayed unmatched. The CDR3 length is 16 residues. CDR1 and CDR2 (germline): SGHVS, FQNEAQ. Full variable domain (rest looked up from reference TRBV7-8 and TRBJ2-2): GAGVSQSPRYKVAKRGQDVALRCDPISGHVSLFWYQQALGQGPEFLTYFQNEAQLDKSGLPSDRFFAERPEGSVSTLKIQRTQQEDSAVYLCASSLPGLAGTGELFFGEGSRLTVL.

The table lists this clone with a few counts. This rearrangement joins TRBV19 to TRBJ2-1; TRBD2 might be the D (6 bases). V shed 0 bases and J shed 8 bases, with 17 bases lying between them. The germline V gene encodes CDR1 LNHDA and CDR2 SQIVND (reference sequence). This CDR3 has 16 residues. CDR3 residues: CASSIDKSWGGDEQFF. In DNA form, the CDR3 reads TGTGCCAGTAGTATAGATAAGTCTTGGGGAGGCGATGAGCAGTTCTTC. Supplemented by reference TRBV19 and TRBJ2-1, the full variable domain reads DGGITQSPKYLFRKEGQNVTLSCEQNLNHDAMYWYRQDPGQGLRLIYYSQIVNDFQKGDIAEGYSVSREKKESFPLTVTSAQKNPTAFYLCASSIDKSWGGDEQFFGPGTRLTVL.